The T cell receptor (beta chain) under discussion was sequenced for a study of T cells in localized non-small cell lung cancer. The study, taken as a whole, reports: In adjacent lung, a median around 52 of the top 100 tumor clones were found. It remains possible that heterogeneity exists, since only one tumor region was sequenced. Longer overall survival was linked to higher blood T cell density. Tumor trailed uninvolved adjacent lung in T cell clonality, which peaked there.

Measured with immunoSEQ multiplex PCR; TCRdb has only the in-frame clones, and not every one. The sample yields approximately 28,000 clones, under 95% seen once. This CDR3 is 15 amino acids long. Germline CDR1 is SEHNR and CDR2 is FQNEAQ (reference sequence). V shed 6 bases, J shed 5 bases, and the junction held 9 bases outside the gene matches. In its sample, this clone was seen once. Its antigen is not known. The chain combines TRBV7-9 with TRBJ1-4, with 7 bases aligning to TRBD1. This sequence originates from a female donor of 60 years or more with stage I lung adenocarcinoma. Material: peripheral blood, obtained before any cancer treatment. The CDR3 DNA reads TGTGCCAGCAGTCTCTCTCACAGGGGAAATGAAAAACTGTTTTTT. It codes for CASSLSHRGNEKLFF.